What follows are 5 T cell receptor beta chains derived from one specimen sequenced in a study of neurological immune-mediated disorders. TCRdb passed the 5' RACE reads through MiXCR, listing each CDR3 protein once. The data hold about 62,000 distinct CDR3 sequences, with around 4.8% observed a single time. Sample: PBMCs. The receptors were gathered from a woman aged 45-65 years with multiple sclerosis.

This clonotype has a count of ten or more. As DNA, the CDR3 is TGTGCCAGCAGTTACGGCCAGGGCGGAACTGAAGCTTTCTTT. Residues: CASSYGQGGTEAFF. The gene calls are TRBV6-6 and TRBJ1-1; possibly TRBD1 for D (5 bases). Germline V CDR1 and CDR2: MNHNY, SVGAGI (reference sequence). Trimming took off 2 bases at V and 5 bases at J, with 12 bases between the two ends. This CDR3 region has 14 residues.

As for this clonotype: A single base separates this from a much larger clone, so it may be a read error. CDR3 nucleotides: TGCGCCATCAGCCGGCGGGGGAACACCGGGGAGCTGTTTTTT. It is translated as CAISRRGNTGELFF. The chain is built from TRBV5-1 and TRBJ2-2, with D perhaps TRBD2 (6 bases). This CDR3 is built from 14 residues. In germline, CDR1 is SGHRS, CDR2 YFSETQ.

This clonotype was detected ten times or more. The chain has TRBV20-1 and TRBJ2-2; 9 bases agree with TRBD1. The CDR3 extends over 14 amino acids. Per the germline V gene, CDR1 is DFQATT and CDR2 is SNEGSKA (reference sequence). The J segment lost 7 bases and the V segment lost 2 bases, leaving 5 bases of the junction unmatched. The CDR3 DNA reads TGCAGTGCTAGAAGGGACAGGGAGGTCGGGGAGCTGTTTTTT. Amino acid sequence: CSARRDREVGELFF.

This clonotype has a single count. A much larger clone is a single base away; this may be a read error. The V call is TRBV7-3, the J call TRBJ2-3, with TRBD2 identical over 7 bases. The CDR3 contains 15 residues. Germline V gene data show CDR1 as SGHTA and CDR2 as FQGTGA. The CDR3 region has the DNA TGTGTCAGCAGCTTAACCGGGGGGAACACAGATACGCAGTATTTT. It is translated as CVSSLTGGNTDTQYF.

This clonotype has at least ten counts. This rearrangement joins TRBV20-1 to TRBJ2-5; D tentatively fits TRBD1 or TRBD2 (6 bases each). The CDR3 length is 14 residues. Germline V gene lookup returns CDR1 DFQATT and CDR2 SNEGSKA (reference sequence). V was cut by 3 bases and J by 5 bases, with 16 bases left in between. This CDR3 reads CSARGGPSPETQYF. The CDR3 DNA is TGCAGTGCTAGGGGGGGCCCCTCTCCTGAGACCCAGTACTTC.